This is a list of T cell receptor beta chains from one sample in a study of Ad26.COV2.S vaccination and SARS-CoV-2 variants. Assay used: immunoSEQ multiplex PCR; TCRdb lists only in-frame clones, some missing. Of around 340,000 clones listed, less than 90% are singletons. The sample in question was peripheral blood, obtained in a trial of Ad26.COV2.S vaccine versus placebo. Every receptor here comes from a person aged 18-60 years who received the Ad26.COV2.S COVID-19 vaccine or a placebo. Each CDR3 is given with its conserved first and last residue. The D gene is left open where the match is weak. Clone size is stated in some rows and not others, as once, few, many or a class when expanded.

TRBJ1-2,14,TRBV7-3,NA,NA,TGTGCCAGCAGCTCCCCTCCCTCAAACTATGGCTACACCTTC,CASSSPPSNYGYTF
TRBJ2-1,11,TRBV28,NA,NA,TGTGCCAGCATCGACAAAGGGACTTCCCTCTTC,CASIDKGTSLF
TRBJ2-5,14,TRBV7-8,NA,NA,TGTGCCAGCAGCTTTAGCCAGGGACAAGAGACCCAGTACTTC,CASSFSQGQETQYF
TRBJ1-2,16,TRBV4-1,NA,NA,TGCGCCAGCAGCCAAGAGGCTACGGGGTCTGGAGGGGGCTACACCTTC,CASSQEATGSGGGYTF
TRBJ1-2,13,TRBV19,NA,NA,TGTGCCAGTATGGACCGCACCGGATATGGCTACACCTTC,CASMDRTGYGYTF
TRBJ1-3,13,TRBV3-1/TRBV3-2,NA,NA,TGTGCCACCACTGGCTCTTATGGAAACACCATATATTTT,CATTGSYGNTIYF
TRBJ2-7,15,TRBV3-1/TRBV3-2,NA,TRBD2,TGTGCCAGCAGCCCGGAAGCGGGGGTTGCCTACGAGCAGTACTTC,CASSPEAGVAYEQYF
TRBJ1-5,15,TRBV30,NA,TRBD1,TGTGCCTGGAGGGTGGGGACAGCGAGCAATCAGCCCCAGCATTTT,CAWRVGTASNQPQHF
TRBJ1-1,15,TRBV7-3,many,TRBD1,TGTGCCAGCAGCTTACCGAAGAGGGGGCTCACTGAAGCTTTCTTT,CASSLPKRGLTEAFF
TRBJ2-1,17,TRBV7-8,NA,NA,TGTGCCAGCAGTCAAGGACACAAACCGATATCCTACAATGAGCAGTTCTTC,CASSQGHKPISYNEQFF
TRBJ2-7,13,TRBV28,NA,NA,TGTGCCAGCAGGTTCGAATTGGCCGACGAGCAGTACTTC,CASRFELADEQYF
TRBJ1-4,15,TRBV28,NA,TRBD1,TGTGCCAGCAGGAAATTCGGACAGGGATCCGAAAAACTGTTTTTT,CASRKFGQGSEKLFF
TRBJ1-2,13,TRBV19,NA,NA,TGTGCCAGTAGTCCGAGGACAGCAGACGGCTACACCTTC,CASSPRTADGYTF
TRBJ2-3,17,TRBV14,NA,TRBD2,TGTGCCAGCAGCCAAGGGATTAGCGGGGCTAACACAGATACGCAGTATTTT,CASSQGISGANTDTQYF
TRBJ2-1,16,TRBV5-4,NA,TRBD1,TGTGCCAGCAGCCCAACGGGACAGCTTAACGACCCTTACCAGTTCTTC,CASSPTGQLNDPYQFF
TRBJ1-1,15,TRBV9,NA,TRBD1,TGTGCCAGCAGCGCTGGGGGAACAGGGGGCTCTGAAGCTTTCTTT,CASSAGGTGGSEAFF
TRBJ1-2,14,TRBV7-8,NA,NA,TGTGCCAGCACCCCACTTCCCCGGAACTATGGCTACACCTTC,CASTPLPRNYGYTF
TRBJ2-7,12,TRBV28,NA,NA,TGTGCCAGCAGTTTTTTAGGGGCCGAGCAGTACTTC,CASSFLGAEQYF
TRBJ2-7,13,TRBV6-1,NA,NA,TGTGCCAGCAGCCGGGACTTCGCCTACGAGCAGTACTTC,CASSRDFAYEQYF
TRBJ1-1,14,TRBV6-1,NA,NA,TGTGCCAGCAGTGAAGGGGGTCTCCCCCGCCCAGCTTTCTTT,CASSEGGLPRPAFF
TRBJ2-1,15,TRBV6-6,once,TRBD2,TGTGCCAGCAGTCACCTAGCGGGACCCTACAATGAGCAGTTCTTC,CASSHLAGPYNEQFF
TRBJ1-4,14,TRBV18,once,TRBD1,TGTGCCAGCTCACCAACAGGGGCATCTGAAAAACTGTTTTTT,CASSPTGASEKLFF
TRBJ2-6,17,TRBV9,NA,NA,TGTGCCAGCAGCCTCGGACAATCTGGGGCTGGGGCCAACGTCCTGACTTTC,CASSLGQSGAGANVLTF
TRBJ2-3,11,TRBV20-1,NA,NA,TGCAGTGCCTCCGACAGAGATACGCAGTATTTT,CSASDRDTQYF
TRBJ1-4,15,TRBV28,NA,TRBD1,TGTGCCAGCAGCGCTTCAGGGGGATTTCAGGGAAAACTGTTTTTT,CASSASGGFQGKLFF
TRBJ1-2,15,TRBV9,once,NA,TGTGCCAGCAGCGTAGTGTCCAGGGAGTCCTATGGCTACACCTTC,CASSVVSRESYGYTF
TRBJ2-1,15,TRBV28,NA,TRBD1,TGTGCCAGCAGTTCGGGACAGCTGTCCTACAATGAGCAGTTCTTC,CASSSGQLSYNEQFF
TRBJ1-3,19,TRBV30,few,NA,TGTGCCTGGAGCAGACGCCTACCCGCCCCGGGGGGCTCTGGAAACACCATATATTTT,CAWSRRLPAPGGSGNTIYF
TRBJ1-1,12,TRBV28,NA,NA,TGTGCCAGCTTTTTGGGGGGCACTGAAGCTTTCTTT,CASFLGGTEAFF
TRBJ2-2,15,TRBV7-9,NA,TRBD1,TGTGCCAGACCGAAGGGGGCCGGAAACACCGGGGAGCTGTTTTTT,CARPKGAGNTGELFF
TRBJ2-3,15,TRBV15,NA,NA,TGTGCCACCAGTCCCGGCGACGGCAGCACAGATACGCAGTATTTT,CATSPGDGSTDTQYF
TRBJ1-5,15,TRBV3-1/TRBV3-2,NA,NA,TGTGCCAGCAGCCTAGCCCGAAAGAGTGAGGAGCCCCAGCATTTT,CASSLARKSEEPQHF
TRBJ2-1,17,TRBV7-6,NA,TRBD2,TGTGCCAGCAGCCCCGGAGGCGGACTAGGACCCTACAATGAGCAGTTCTTC,CASSPGGGLGPYNEQFF
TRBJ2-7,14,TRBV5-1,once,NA,TGCGCCAGCAGCTCCGAGGGACGGACCTACGAGCAGTACTTC,CASSSEGRTYEQYF
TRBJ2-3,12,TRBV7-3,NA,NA,TGTGCCAGCAGCCTCAAGGGAGATACGCAGTATTTT,CASSLKGDTQYF
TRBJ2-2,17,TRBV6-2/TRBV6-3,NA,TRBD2,TGTGCCAGCAGTTACGGGACTAGCGGGTTGAAGACCGGGGAGCTGTTTTTT,CASSYGTSGLKTGELFF
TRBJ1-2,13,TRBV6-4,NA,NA,TGTGCCAGCAGTGACGGCAGGTTGGATGGCTACACCTTC,CASSDGRLDGYTF
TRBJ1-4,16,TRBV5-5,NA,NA,TGTGCCAGCAGCTTACGGTTTCCAGGGATTAACGAAAAACTGTTTTTT,CASSLRFPGINEKLFF